This T cell receptor (beta chain) was identified during a study of blood T cells in healthy people across ages. The CDR3 runs 17 residues. Germline lookup yields CDR1 SGDLS and CDR2 YYNGEE. V lost 3 bases, J lost 0 bases, and 15 bases lay in between. Sample-barcoded 5' priming and a J-beta primer mix drove a second PCR of roughly 6 to 12 cycles. The authors tagged each cDNA molecule using a template-switch adaptor with 12 random nucleotides. Any given sample supplied a minimum of 2.5 million CDR3-containing paired-end reads. TCRdb recomputed calls from the 5' RACE reads with MiXCR, one row per CDR3 protein. The data hold 600,000 to 800,000 distinct CDR3 sequences, with roughly half observed a single time. Donors were healthy Caucasian individuals from Russia aged roughly 6 to 100. The amount of total RNA extracted per sample was at least 5 micrograms. This clonotype was recorded a few times.

The sequenced sample was blood. The chain links TRBV9 to TRBJ1-4; D gene uncertain. The clonotype originates from a woman of 80 years or more in good health. The CDR3 sequence: CASSAPGTLATNEKLFF. In nucleotides, the CDR3 is TGTGCCAGCAGCGCCCCGGGAACCCTAGCAACTAATGAAAAACTGTTTTTT.